This T cell receptor (beta chain) appears in the sequencing data of a study of OX40 agonist ivuxolimab in advanced cancers. The CDR3 length is 16 residues. CDR1 and CDR2 from the germline V gene are MDHEN and SYDVKM. With 6 bases clipped from V and 1 base from J, the junction kept 10 bases outside the gene matches. The data were produced by immunoSEQ multiplex PCR, yet TCRdb's version contains in-frame clones alone and is incomplete. The repertoire consists of over 50,000 clones, with roughly 87% occurring once and the leading ten covering approximately 5.4%. The receptor was derived from an adult with an advanced solid tumor such as melanoma, head and neck, liver or kidney cancer. The sequencing used CD4+ or CD8+ T cells sorted from blood, collected in a trial of the OX40 agonist ivuxolimab. V and J are TRBV28 and TRBJ1-1, with 8 bases matching TRBD1. The CDR3 DNA follows: TGTGCCAGCAGGAACCAGGCAGGGGGCCAGAACACTGAAGCTTTCTTT. It codes for CASRNQAGGQNTEAFF.